The 29 T cell receptor beta chains presented below share a single source sample, sequenced in a study of blood T cells in healthy people across ages. A second PCR, run for roughly 7 to 11 cycles, used a sample-barcoded 5' primer plus a J-beta primer mix. TCRdb analysed the 5' RACE reads with MiXCR anew, one entry per CDR3 protein. The data show 1.5 million to 2 million distinct CDR3 sequences, about 50% seen once. Sequenced: blood. The receptors were gathered from a woman aged 40-49 years in good health.

Here the CDR3 reads CASSPRGVSSYEQYF. CDR3 nucleotide sequence: TGTGCCAGCAGCCCGCGGGGGGTAAGCTCCTACGAGCAGTACTTC. The V call is TRBV3-1, the J call TRBJ2-7; TRBD2 matches at 8 bases. Germline V gives CDR1 LGHDT, CDR2 YNNKEL (reference sequence). Losses at the gene ends were 4 bases for V and 0 bases for J; bases not matched to a gene: 5. CDR3 length: 15 residues.

This clonotype was seen more than once but under ten times. The DNA of the CDR3 is TGTGCCATTGAACCCAGCGGGACGGGCACAGATACGCAGTATTTT. Encoded protein: CAIEPSGTGTDTQYF. This rearrangement joins TRBV6-6 to TRBJ2-3, with 7 bases identical to TRBD2. V shed 10 bases and J 1 base; nucleotides not matched to a gene: 11. Per the germline V gene, CDR1 is MNHNY and CDR2 is SVGAGI (reference sequence). This CDR3 spans 15 amino acids.

The chain uses TRBV12-3 or TRBV12-4 and TRBJ1-2, with unresolved D. This CDR3 spans 13 amino acids. V lost 11 bases and J lost 7, with 20 bases in between. This CDR3 reads CAGTEDVIRGYTF. CDR3 DNA: TGTGCCGGCACTGAGGACGTTATTCGTGGCTACACCTTC.

This clonotype was counted a few times. This chain links TRBV4-3 with TRBJ2-1, with 11 bases that match TRBD1. This CDR3 contains 14 residues. J was trimmed by 10 bases and V by 0 bases; bases with no gene match: 2. CDR1 is LGHNA and CDR2 is YSLEER in the germline V gene. The CDR3 sequence: CASSQDWDRGEQFF. The CDR3 nucleotides read TGCGCCAGCAGCCAAGATTGGGACAGGGGGGAGCAGTTCTTC.

This clonotype was recorded a few times. The chain recombines TRBV5-1 with TRBJ1-2, with D possibly TRBD1 on 5 matching bases. Germline lookup yields CDR1 SGHRS and CDR2 YFSETQ. The V end lost 0 bases, the J end lost 4 bases, and 10 bases lay between the germline ends. CDR3 length: 14 amino acids. CDR3: CASSLEQAFYGYTF. The CDR3 DNA reads TGCGCCAGCAGCTTGGAACAGGCTTTCTATGGCTACACCTTC.

Turning to this clonotype: At one of its ends the junction is not consistent with the germline gene, which may arise from a read error. The J gene is TRBJ2-3, the V gene TRBV7-2; maybe TRBD1 (6 bases). Germline V gives CDR1 SGHTA, CDR2 FQGNSA. This CDR3 has 16 amino acids. In nucleotides, the CDR3 is TGTGCCAGCGGCTTAGATTCTGGGGGCTATTCAGATACGCAGTATTTT. As protein: CASGLDSGGYSDTQYF. Together with reference TRBV7-2 and TRBJ2-3, the CDR3 gives the full variable domain: GAGVSQSPSNKVTEKGKDVELRCDPISGHTALYWYRQSLGQGLEFLIYFQGNSAPDKSGLPSDRFSAERTGGSVSTLTIQRTQQEDSAVYLCASGLDSGGYSDTQYFGPGTRLTVL.

This chain joins TRBV4-1 and TRBJ1-2; 7 positions agree with TRBD1. The junction had 10 bases not matched to a gene; V was cut back by 3 bases and J by 6 bases. Germline V gene data show CDR1 as MGHRA and CDR2 as YSYEKL. The CDR3 extends over 15 amino acids. In DNA, the CDR3 is TGCGCCAGCAGCCAGCCAATCGGGACAGTCGATGGCTACACCTTC. Translated: CASSQPIGTVDGYTF.

This sequence joins TRBV11-2 and TRBJ2-1; 9 bases fit TRBD1. The CDR3 covers 15 residues. Germline V gives CDR1 SGHAT, CDR2 FQNNGV. V was clipped by 7 bases and J by 5 bases; unmatched bases: 9. The CDR3 loop reads CASTSGTGTHNEQFF. In nucleotides, the CDR3 is TGTGCCAGCACCTCAGGGACAGGGACACACAATGAGCAGTTCTTC.

This clonotype was seen a few times. The CDR3 protein is CASSRSGGGNSPLHF. In DNA form, the CDR3 reads TGTGCCAGCAGCCGGAGTGGAGGCGGTAATTCACCCCTCCACTTT. This chain connects TRBV6-5 to TRBJ1-6; D unresolved. CDR1 is MNHEY, CDR2 SVGAGI, per germline. This CDR3 region has 15 residues. The V and J ends lost 6 bases and 6 bases respectively, with 15 bases between them.

The V gene is TRBV7-9, the J gene TRBJ1-2, with D hard to call. Per germline, CDR1 SEHNR and CDR2 FQNEAQ (reference sequence). V gave up 1 base and J gave up 1 base, with 10 bases separating them. CDR3 size: 15 residues. DNA for the CDR3: TGTGCCAGCAGCTTAGTAGGCATCGATAACTATGGCTACACCTTC. Its translation: CASSLVGIDNYGYTF.

The chain employs TRBV20-1 and TRBJ1-5; D is unresolved. Per the germline V gene, CDR1 is DFQATT and CDR2 is SNEGSKA (reference sequence). The CDR3 consists of 12 residues. Trimming took 4 bases from V and 6 from J, leaving 10 bases between them. CDR3 sequence reads: CSAKDGVQPQHF. DNA of the CDR3: TGCAGTGCTAAAGACGGGGTTCAGCCCCAGCATTTT.

This chain joins TRBV20-1 and TRBJ1-1; D is possibly TRBD1 (5 bases). The germline V gene has CDR1 DFQATT and CDR2 SNEGSKA (reference sequence). The CDR3 has 11 amino acids. Trimming removed 3 bases at V and 10 bases at J, with 12 bases between. The CDR3 DNA reads as TGCAGTGCTAGCGAACAGGAAGGAGCTTTCTTT. Its protein is CSASEQEGAFF.

The chain uses TRBV20-1 and TRBJ2-3, with a possible D match to TRBD1 (5 bases). This CDR3 has 14 residues. V gave up 6 bases and J gave up 2 bases, with 15 bases separating them. CDR1 is DFQATT and CDR2 is SNEGSKA in the germline V gene (reference sequence). CDR3: CSAHPGATTDTQYF. CDR3 coding DNA: TGCAGTGCCCATCCTGGGGCCACCACAGATACGCAGTATTTT.

This clonotype occurred a few times. The rearrangement links TRBV29-1 to TRBJ2-5; no reliable D call. Germline V gene sequence: CDR1 SQVTM, CDR2 ANQGSEA. V shed 3 bases and J shed 5 bases, with 16 bases lying between them. This CDR3 is 14 amino acids long. CDR3 in amino acids: CSVDTAAGGETQYF. The CDR3 DNA reads TGCAGCGTTGATACGGCGGCAGGTGGGGAGACCCAGTACTTC. Drawing the rest from reference TRBV29-1 and TRBJ2-5, the complete variable domain is SAVISQKPSRDICQRGTSLTIQCQVDSQVTMMFWYRQQPGQSLTLIATANQGSEATYESGFVIDKFPISRPNLTFSTLTVSNMSPEDSSIYLCSVDTAAGGETQYFGPGTRLLVL.

The chain joins TRBV6-2 or TRBV6-3 to TRBJ1-4, with 9 positions matching TRBD1. The CDR3 is 16 residues long. V shed 4 bases and J 6 bases; nucleotides not matched to a gene: 9. From germline, CDR1 is MNHEY and CDR2 SVGEGT. The CDR3 region has the DNA TGTGCCAGCAGTTTTCTACCGGGACAGGGATATGAAAAACTGTTTTTT. Its translation is CASSFLPGQGYEKLFF.

This clonotype has at least ten counts. The chain couples TRBV5-1 to TRBJ2-7; unclear D gene. The CDR3 spans 14 residues. The ends were cut back, 1 base at V and 2 bases at J, with 10 bases in the middle. Germline V lookup: CDR1 SGHRS, CDR2 YFSETQ. In DNA, the CDR3 is TGCGCCAGCAGCTTGAACGTAGGGACCTACGAGCAGTACTTC. Protein: CASSLNVGTYEQYF.

V usage is TRBV7-9 and J usage is TRBJ1-6, with 8 nucleotides matching TRBD1. Germline V gives CDR1 SEHNR, CDR2 FQNEAQ (reference sequence). Trimming took 3 bases from V and 8 from J; bases not matched to a gene: 6. This CDR3 spans 15 amino acids. The chain's CDR3 is CASSFLGQVDSPLHF. The CDR3 DNA is TGTGCCAGCAGCTTTTTGGGACAGGTCGATTCACCCCTCCACTTT.

V and J are TRBV12-3 or TRBV12-4 and TRBJ1-2, with a possible D match to TRBD1 (6 bases). This CDR3 contains 15 residues. The V and J ends lost 3 bases and 4 bases respectively, with 15 bases between them. The CDR3 DNA follows: TGTGCCAGCAGTTTCCGAACAGGGCCCGGCTATGGCTACACCTTC. Translated, it gives CASSFRTGPGYGYTF.

The J gene is TRBJ2-3, the V gene TRBV2, with TRBD2 matching 7 bases. Losses at the gene ends were 10 bases for V and 2 bases for J; bases not matched to a gene: 9. Germline-derived CDR1 and CDR2 are SNHLY and FYNNEI. The CDR3 runs to 14 residues. The chain's CDR3 is CAKKTSRSTDTQYF. Written as DNA, the CDR3 is TGTGCCAAGAAGACTAGCCGTTCCACAGATACGCAGTATTTT.

To note about this clonotype: A single base separates this from a much larger clone, so it may be a read error. The V gene is TRBV6-5, the J gene TRBJ2-3; D is possibly TRBD1 (5 bases). Germline V gene sequence: CDR1 MNHEY, CDR2 SVGAGI. The CDR3 extends over 18 amino acids. CDR3 residues: CASSYRAWTPQRTDMQYF. The CDR3, as DNA: TGTGCCAGCAGTTACAGGGCCTGGACACCTCAACGCACAGATATGCAGTATTTT.

This clonotype has more than one count but fewer than ten. The chain is built from TRBV27 and TRBJ2-1, with D possibly being TRBD1 (5 bases). The CDR3 is 11 residues long. CDR1 MNHEY and CDR2 SMNVEV come from the germline V gene (reference sequence). V lost 3 bases to trimming and J lost 12 bases, with 9 bases between them. CDR3 in amino acids: CASSFGAAQFF. The CDR3 DNA is TGTGCCAGCAGTTTTGGGGCGGCGCAGTTCTTC.

The rearrangement uses TRBV29-1 and TRBJ1-2, with D tentatively TRBD1 (6 bases). This CDR3 comprises 14 residues. Trimming took 6 bases from V and 5 from J, leaving 19 bases between them. The V gene's germline CDR1 is SQVTM and CDR2 ANQGSEA. CDR3 residues: CSVPPLGGGYGYTF. For the CDR3, the DNA is TGCAGCGTCCCCCCCCTGGGGGGCGGTTATGGCTACACCTTC.

The genes are TRBV29-1 and TRBJ2-1, with D perhaps given as TRBD1 or TRBD2 (5 bases each). Trimming removed 7 bases from V and 11 bases from J, with 18 bases in between. Germline CDR1 and CDR2: SQVTM and ANQGSEA. The CDR3 spans 12 residues. This CDR3 reads CSAGTGACKQFF. The CDR3, as DNA: TGCAGCGCCGGGACCGGGGCATGTAAGCAGTTCTTC.

Only a few counts were recorded for this clonotype. CDR3 sequence: CASSLFPGGLGDTQYF. The CDR3 nucleotides read TGTGCCAGCAGCTTATTTCCGGGGGGGCTTGGAGATACGCAGTATTTT. The chain uses TRBV7-2 and TRBJ2-3; 8 bases are shared with TRBD2. The J segment lost 5 bases and the V segment lost 2 bases, leaving 9 bases of the junction unmatched. Germline CDR1 and CDR2: SGHTA and FQGNSA. This CDR3 spans 16 amino acids.

This clonotype was seen more than once but under ten times. The rearrangement uses TRBV6-5 and TRBJ1-2; D gene uncertain. Germline assignment: CDR1 MNHEY and CDR2 SVGAGI. The CDR3 length is 14 residues. V was clipped by 0 bases and J by 1 base, with 6 bases between them. The CDR3 DNA follows: TGTGCCAGCAGTTACTCTCGGATTAACTATGGCTACACCTTC. This encodes CASSYSRINYGYTF.

In this sample, this clonotype turned up a few times. The gene calls are TRBV7-2 and TRBJ1-2; 12 nucleotides match TRBD1. The germline gives CDR1 SGHTA, CDR2 FQGNSA. CDR3 length: 15 amino acids. Unmatched junction bases numbered 8, after V lost 4 bases and J lost 8 bases. CDR3 bases: TGTGCCAGCAGCTCCTCGGGACAGGGGGCGCAAGGCTACACCTTC. Translation: CASSSSGQGAQGYTF.

The chain employs TRBV7-8 and TRBJ2-3, with TRBD2 as a possible D gene (6 bases). The germline V gene encodes CDR1 SGHVS and CDR2 FQNEAQ. The CDR3 has 16 amino acids. V shed 5 bases and J shed 2 bases, with 17 bases lying between them. CDR3 protein: CASSHGTRHTTDTQYF. The CDR3 coding sequence is TGTGCCAGCAGCCATGGGACTCGCCATACCACAGATACGCAGTATTTT.

The chain links TRBV28 to TRBJ2-3, with 8 bases matching TRBD2. V lost 5 bases to trimming and J lost 6 bases; unmatched junction nucleotides: 22. Germline V lookup: CDR1 MDHEN, CDR2 SYDVKM. The CDR3 sequence is 19 residues long. For the CDR3, the DNA is TGTGCCAGCAGTGGGATTGCATCCTTTTCCGCCGGGGGGGCCGATACGCAGTATTTT. Its translation: CASSGIASFSAGGADTQYF.

J is TRBJ1-2 and V is TRBV28, with D possibly being TRBD1 (5 bases). The CDR3 is 11 amino acids. Trimming took 10 bases from V and 4 from J, leaving 10 bases between them. CDR1 MDHEN and CDR2 SYDVKM come from the germline V gene. DNA of the CDR3: TGTGCCATCAGGGATGGCTATGGCTACACCTTC. It translates to CAIRDGYGYTF.